The clone carrying this T cell receptor (beta chain) was observed at least ten times. As yet, its antigen is unknown. 5'RACE with 10-nucleotide random UMIs produced the cDNA. From 15-18 subjects, over 180 million TCR-beta sequences were obtained in each sequencing run. TCRdb recomputed calls from the 5' RACE reads with MiXCR, one row per CDR3 protein. The sample has 65,000 to 85,000 distinct CDR3 sequences; 3% to 4% are singletons. This CDR3 spans 15 amino acids. After removal of 6 bases from V and 3 bases from J, the junction contained 5 bases not matched to a gene. Germline loops: CDR1 SNHLY, CDR2 FYNNEI. This record comes from a study of neurological immune-mediated disorders. Study observations and caveats: Sharing of CDR3 amino acid sequences among expanded clones across subjects was absent, suggesting private repertoires in all groups.

Libraries used 2 million unsorted PBMCs kept frozen in RNAlater. This receptor was taken from a woman aged 45-60 years with multiple sclerosis. The specimen was PBMCs. The V and J genes are TRBV2 and TRBJ2-7; 13 nucleotides match TRBD2. The CDR3, as DNA: TGTGCCAGCAGCGACGGACTAGCGGGAGTCTACGAGCAGTACTTC. Its translation is CASSDGLAGVYEQYF. Full variable domain (rest looked up from reference TRBV2 and TRBJ2-7): EPEVTQTPSHQVTQMGQEVILRCVPISNHLYFYWYRQILGQKVEFLVSFYNNEISEKSEIFDDQFSVERPDGSNFTLKIRSTKLEDSAMYFCASSDGLAGVYEQYFGPGTRLTVT.